A single TCR beta chain is shown here with its context. The data stem from a study of T cells in Graves' hyperthyroidism and ophthalmopathy. Germline V gene lookup returns CDR1 SEHNR and CDR2 FQNEAQ (reference sequence). The CDR3 runs to 14 residues. Trimming left V 5 bases short and J 3 bases short, with 13 bases between. TCR beta CDR3 regions were amplified from RNA. The study used the HTBI primer set for a first-round RT-PCR of the TCR CDR3. TCRdb fed the multiplex PCR reads into MiXCR, producing one record per CDR3 protein. The sample holds around 340,000 distinct CDR3 sequences, approximately 15% seen once.

The J gene is TRBJ1-1, the V gene TRBV7-9; D is perhaps TRBD1 (5 bases). Sequenced material: blood. The sequence was obtained from a woman in her twenties or thirties with Graves' hyperthyroidism. The chain's CDR3 is CASSLLSGDTEAFF. The DNA of the CDR3 is TGTGCCAGCAGCCTCCTCTCGGGGGACACTGAAGCTTTCTTT.